This T cell receptor (beta chain) stems from a study of cytomegalovirus exposure and HLA in healthy donors. Study findings and constraints: Earlier analysis found most TCR beta V segments productive about 87% or about 30% of the time. Some V segments (TRBV6-2 and TRBV6-3 among them) were excluded as indistinguishable.

With regard to this clone: Its antigen is unidentified.

V lost 2 bases and J 9 bases, leaving 14 bases between the germline ends. Germline loops: CDR1 ENHRY, CDR2 SYGVKD. The CDR3 has 14 amino acids. Researchers ran the PCR with 60 Vbeta and 13 Jbeta primers. Generated by immunoSEQ multiplex PCR, the TCRdb table keeps only in-frame clones and is missing some. Of 150,000 or so clones listed, around 80% are singletons. Everyone who donated was a healthy bone marrow donor. Whereas donors were nominally healthy upon sampling, unrecorded immune exposures were probable. This sequence was found in a man aged 35-49 years in good health and CMV-seronegative. The material sequenced was PBMCs. The V and J genes are TRBV10-3 and TRBJ1-5, with D maybe TRBD1 (6 bases). In nucleotides, the CDR3 is TGTGCCATCAGTGAGGGACAGTCCTATGGGCCCCAGCATTTT. Translating it yields CAISEGQSYGPQHF.